The 26 T cell receptor beta chains below come from one sample, sequenced in a study of cytomegalovirus exposure and HLA in healthy donors. Sequencing used immunoSEQ multiplex PCR; TCRdb keeps in-frame clones, though not all of them. Altogether about 170,000 clones are present, around 92% being singletons, with the ten largest covering approximately 10%. Sequencing was done on a sample of PBMCs. The receptor set was obtained from a woman in her late teens or twenties in good health and CMV-seropositive.

The V call is TRBV6-5, the J call TRBJ2-3; unclear D gene. Trimming removed 0 bases from V and 6 bases from J, with 7 bases in between. CDR1 and CDR2 from the germline V gene are MNHEY and SVGAGI. The CDR3 covers 13 residues. CDR3 bases: TGTGCCAGCAGTTACTCTAGACTCGATACGCAGTATTTT. It specifies CASSYSRLDTQYF.

In this sample, this clone turned up once. The rearrangement links TRBV6-5 to TRBJ1-3; no definite D call. The CDR3 consists of 16 residues. V lost 0 bases, J lost 2 bases, and 11 bases lay in between. The germline V gene encodes CDR1 MNHEY and CDR2 SVGAGI. The CDR3 here is CASSYSGKSAGNTIYF. CDR3 in DNA: TGTGCCAGCAGTTACTCCGGGAAGTCTGCTGGAAACACCATATATTTT.

The rearrangement links TRBV7-9 to TRBJ2-7, with D maybe TRBD2 (5 bases). The V gene's germline CDR1 is SEHNR and CDR2 FQNEAQ (reference sequence). The V and J ends lost 0 bases and 5 bases respectively, with 5 bases between them. This CDR3 is 12 amino acids long. The CDR3 region is CASSLAEDEQYF. In nucleotides, the CDR3 is TGTGCCAGCAGCTTAGCGGAGGACGAGCAGTACTTC.

The genes are TRBV18 and TRBJ1-1, with unresolved D. Trimming cost V 0 bases and J 4 bases, with 18 bases left between them. Germline-derived CDR1 and CDR2 are KGHSH and LQKENI. This CDR3 region has 17 residues. The CDR3, as DNA: TGTGCCAGCTCACCACCCAAGAACTACCGGGTTGGCACTGAAGCTTTCTTT. It yields the protein CASSPPKNYRVGTEAFF.

The chain employs TRBV30 and TRBJ2-7, with D tentatively TRBD2 (6 bases). Deletions cut 4 bases from V and 2 bases from J, with 15 bases between. The germline CDR1 and CDR2 sequences are GTSNPN and SVGIG (reference sequence). CDR3 size: 14 residues. Here the CDR3 DNA reads TGTGCCTGGACTTTGGGGGGTTTTGCCTACGAGCAGTACTTC. Its protein is CAWTLGGFAYEQYF.

The chain is built from TRBV5-5 and TRBJ2-3; D is undetermined. This CDR3 has 14 amino acids. The V gene's germline CDR1 is SGHKS and CDR2 YYEKEE (reference sequence). The ends were cut back, 0 bases at V and 1 base at J, with 6 bases in the middle. CDR3 sequence: CASSLVPGTDTQYF. The CDR3 DNA reads TGTGCCAGCAGCTTGGTTCCGGGCACAGATACGCAGTATTTT.

V is TRBV29-1 and J is TRBJ2-5; TRBD2 matches at 11 bases. V gave up 3 bases and J gave up 1 base; unmatched junction bases: 1. The CDR3 is 14 residues long. The germline V gene encodes CDR1 SQVTM and CDR2 ANQGSEA. The chain's CDR3 is CSVDGTSGQETQYF. CDR3 nucleotides: TGCAGCGTTGACGGGACTAGCGGCCAAGAGACCCAGTACTTC.

The CDR3 spells CASPSGDSLYNEQFF. CDR3 nucleotide sequence: TGTGCCAGCCCATCCGGGGACAGCCTTTACAATGAGCAGTTCTTC. The chain joins TRBV5-8 to TRBJ2-1, with TRBD1 matching over 7 bases. V was pared by 7 bases and J by 4 bases, with 11 bases of the junction left unmatched. The CDR3 totals 15 residues. Looked up from germline, CDR1 is SGHTS and CDR2 is YDEGEE.

This clone showed up just once. The rearrangement joins TRBV30 to TRBJ2-3; 8 bases map to TRBD2. V was pared by 4 bases and J by 2 bases, with 5 bases of the junction left unmatched. The CDR3 contains 14 residues. Germline CDR1 and CDR2: GTSNPN and SVGIG (reference sequence). The CDR3 DNA sequence: TGTGCCTGGAATCTAGCGGGCCTCACAGATACGCAGTATTTT. Amino acid sequence: CAWNLAGLTDTQYF.

This rearrangement joins TRBV9 to TRBJ2-3; D possibly corresponds to TRBD2 (6 bases). The CDR3 is 15 residues long. The V gene's germline CDR1 is SGDLS and CDR2 YYNGEE. V lost 4 bases and J lost 0, with 12 bases in between. CDR3 residues: CASSKSGLSTDTQYF. CDR3 DNA sequence: TGTGCCAGCAGCAAAAGCGGGCTGAGCACAGATACGCAGTATTTT.

V gene TRBV7-3 combines with J gene TRBJ2-1; unclear D gene. This CDR3 spans 13 amino acids. Germline CDR1 SGHTA, CDR2 FQGTGA. Trimming removed 5 bases from V and 8 bases from J, with 13 bases in between. Here the CDR3 reads CASSLLNEDEQFF. CDR3 nucleotide sequence: TGTGCCAGCAGCCTATTGAATGAGGATGAGCAGTTCTTC.

The chain combines TRBV29-1 with TRBJ2-1; 10 bases map to TRBD2. Germline CDR1 and CDR2: SQVTM and ANQGSEA. The V gene end was trimmed by 7 bases and the J gene end by 9 bases; junction bases not matched to a gene: 9. The CDR3 covers 13 residues. This chain's CDR3 is CSARPSGSGEQFF. CDR3 nucleotides: TGCAGCGCTCGACCTAGCGGGAGTGGTGAGCAGTTCTTC.

This chain connects TRBV2 to TRBJ2-1, with TRBD1 matching 8 bases. Trimming took 8 bases from V and 4 from J; bases not matched to a gene: 7. The CDR3 has 14 amino acids. In germline, CDR1 is SNHLY, CDR2 FYNNEI. The CDR3 spells CASGRDRSYNEQFF. DNA of the CDR3: TGTGCCAGCGGCCGGGACAGGTCGTACAATGAGCAGTTCTTC.

The genes are TRBV2 and TRBJ2-1; D call uncertain. V shed 8 bases and J shed 7 bases, with 12 bases lying between them. Germline loops: CDR1 SNHLY, CDR2 FYNNEI. The CDR3 spans 12 residues. CDR3 in amino acids: CASRVAVNEQFF. The CDR3 DNA follows: TGTGCCAGCCGGGTGGCGGTGAATGAGCAGTTCTTC.

This chain links TRBV7-3 with TRBJ2-5; 10 bases match TRBD1. The J segment lost 3 bases and the V segment lost 4 bases, leaving 2 bases of the junction unmatched. This CDR3 has 14 residues. CDR1 SGHTA and CDR2 FQGTGA come from the germline V gene. Here the CDR3 reads CASSSGTGEETQYF. CDR3 coding DNA: TGTGCCAGCAGCTCCGGGACAGGGGAAGAGACCCAGTACTTC. Supplemented by reference TRBV7-3 and TRBJ2-5, the full variable domain reads GAGVSQTPSNKVTEKGKYVELRCDPISGHTALYWYRQSLGQGPEFLIYFQGTGAADDSGLPNDRFFAVRPEGSVSTLKIQRTERGDSAVYLCASSSGTGEETQYFGPGTRLLVL.

This clone has just one count. The junction departs from the called germline gene at one end, perhaps through a read error. The chain employs TRBV7-7 and TRBJ2-3, with D perhaps matching TRBD2 (6 bases). CDR1 SSHAT and CDR2 FNYEAQ come from the germline V gene (reference sequence). The CDR3 has 15 amino acids. CDR3 in amino acids: CASSYSGTATDTQYF. The DNA of the CDR3 is TGTGCTAGCAGCTATTCCGGGACTGCAACAGATACGCAGTATTTT.

The rearrangement links TRBV6-5 to TRBJ2-7, with a tentative D call TRBD1 (5 bases). The CDR3 length is 15 residues. Trimming pared 5 bases from V and 4 bases from J, leaving 18 bases between. From germline, CDR1 is MNHEY and CDR2 SVGAGI. The CDR3 DNA reads as TGTGCCAGCAGTGCTGGGGCCGATATTATTTACGAGCAGTACTTC. Protein product: CASSAGADIIYEQYF.

The CDR3 loop is CSVDGTSTNYGYTF. CDR3 coding DNA: TGCAGCGTTGACGGGACATCTACTAACTATGGCTACACCTTC. The chain recombines TRBV29-1 with TRBJ1-2; D may be TRBD1 (6 bases). The ends were cut back, 3 bases at V and 0 bases at J, with 11 bases in the middle. CDR3 size: 14 residues. CDR1 is SQVTM, CDR2 ANQGSEA, per germline.

V usage is TRBV7-2 and J usage is TRBJ2-2, with TRBD1 matching over 9 bases. The junction had 6 bases not matched to a gene; V was cut back by 2 bases and J by 2 bases. This CDR3 spans 17 amino acids. Looked up from germline, CDR1 is SGHTA and CDR2 is FQGNSA. The CDR3 here is CASSLYPGQGNTGELFF. DNA for the CDR3: TGTGCCAGCAGCTTATACCCGGGACAGGGTAACACCGGGGAGCTGTTTTTT.

The chain links TRBV9 to TRBJ1-1; D is perhaps TRBD1 (6 bases). The CDR3 consists of 16 residues. Trimming cost V 0 bases and J 2 bases, with 14 bases left between them. Germline CDR1 is SGDLS and CDR2 is YYNGEE. CDR3 region: CASSVGHRQANTEAFF. For the CDR3, the DNA is TGTGCCAGCAGCGTAGGCCATCGACAGGCCAACACTGAAGCTTTCTTT.

This rearrangement joins TRBV9 to TRBJ1-1, with 7 bases identical to TRBD1. J was trimmed by 1 base and V by 3 bases; bases with no gene match: 3. The CDR3 is made up of 14 amino acids. Germline CDR1 SGDLS, CDR2 YYNGEE. CDR3 amino acids: CASSGGTANTEAFF. The CDR3 bases are TGTGCCAGCAGCGGCGGGACAGCGAACACTGAAGCTTTCTTT.

This chain connects TRBV27 to TRBJ2-1; TRBD2 agrees at 7 bases. V was clipped by 8 bases and J by 9 bases; unmatched bases: 10. The CDR3 consists of 13 residues. Germline V lookup: CDR1 MNHEY, CDR2 SMNVEV (reference sequence). The CDR3 sequence: CASRSGGRGEQFF. Here the CDR3 DNA reads TGTGCCAGCCGGAGTGGGGGGAGGGGTGAGCAGTTCTTC.

The chain couples TRBV19 to TRBJ2-3; 14 nucleotides align to TRBD2. V was clipped by 5 bases and J by 9 bases; unmatched bases: 7. Germline V gene sequence: CDR1 LNHDA, CDR2 SQIVND (reference sequence). This CDR3 has 15 residues. The CDR3 nucleotides are TGTGCCAGTAGTGGACTAGCGGGGGGCCACGGAACGCAGTATTTT. Amino acid sequence: CASSGLAGGHGTQYF.

The CDR3 coding sequence is TGTGCCAGCAGCGTAGGGGGAGGGGTCGAGCAGTACTTC. This encodes CASSVGGGVEQYF. The chain is built from TRBV9 and TRBJ2-7, with 7 positions matching TRBD2. V trimming: 0 bases; J trimming: 6 bases; junction bases outside the gene matches: 3. The CDR3 sequence is 13 residues long. Looked up from germline, CDR1 is SGDLS and CDR2 is YYNGEE.

This rearrangement joins TRBV6-1 to TRBJ2-5; the match to TRBD2 covers 11 bases. CDR1 and CDR2 from the germline V gene are MNHNS and SASEGT. Germline trimming cut 4 bases from V and 5 bases from J; bases unmatched to any gene: 9. CDR3 length: 16 residues. The CDR3 DNA reads TGTGCCAGCAGTGGGTTAGCGGGAGGGCCGGGGGAGACCCAGTACTTC. The encoded protein is CASSGLAGGPGETQYF.

The rearrangement links TRBV18 to TRBJ1-2, with 7 bases identical to TRBD1. This CDR3 spans 17 amino acids. V dropped 2 bases and J dropped 5; count of bases not matched to a gene: 14. Germline V gene sequence: CDR1 KGHSH, CDR2 LQKENI. CDR3 in DNA: TGTGCCAGCTCACCAACCAACGACCCGACAGGGCTTTATGGCTACACCTTC. This codes for CASSPTNDPTGLYGYTF.